The clone carrying this T cell receptor (beta chain) was recorded once. The CDR3 has 13 residues. V lost 5 bases, J lost 2 bases, and 7 bases lay in between. Germline CDR1 and CDR2: KGHDR and SFDVKD. Repertoires were generated with immunoSEQ multiplex PCR, while TCRdb's copy carries only in-frame clones and drops some. The table has approximately 160,000 clones, around 84% seen once. The data stem from a study of blood T cell repertoires in COVID-19. Turning to the study itself: From the United States, Italy and Spain came samples of acute and convalescent COVID-19.

Source material: peripheral blood. This TCR derives from a man aged 45 to 65 with active or convalescent COVID-19. The genes are TRBV24-1 and TRBJ2-3; D is unclear. The CDR3 sequence: CATSVRFTDTQYF. The CDR3 DNA follows: TGTGCCACCAGTGTTCGGTTCACAGATACGCAGTATTTT.